Shown below are 26 T cell receptor beta chains from a single sample sequenced in a study of beta chain features in type 1 diabetes. General study findings and limits: Moderately but significantly shorter TCRB CDR3s were found in Type 1 diabetes patients in all four CD4+ subsets.

The antigens of these receptors remain unknown. cDNA synthesis used the whole RNA isolate, giving expressed TCRB sequences. Using immunoSEQ multiplex PCR, the repertoire was profiled, and TCRdb retains in-frame clones only, with some absent. The sample comprises around 150,000 clones, about 9.3% of which are singletons, and 0.45% to 0.6% rests with the top ten. Sequencing was performed on central memory CD4+ T cells from blood. These receptor sequences come from a man aged 25-45 years with type 1 diabetes.

The gene calls are TRBV7-9 and TRBJ2-1, with a possible D match to TRBD2 (6 bases). The ends were cut back, 7 bases at V and 8 bases at J, with 15 bases in the middle. Germline V gene data show CDR1 as SEHNR and CDR2 as FQNEAQ (reference sequence). The CDR3 length is 13 residues. The CDR3 DNA reads as TGTGCCAGCAACCGGGAGAGTCAGCATGAGCAGTTCTTC. Translating it yields CASNRESQHEQFF.

The V gene is TRBV9, the J gene TRBJ2-3, with 9 bases lining up with TRBD2. Trimming cost V 0 bases and J 2 bases; bases outside gene matches: 4. Per the germline V gene, CDR1 is SGDLS and CDR2 is YYNGEE. The CDR3 has 16 residues. Written as DNA, the CDR3 is TGTGCCAGCAGCGTAGCCCCTAGCGGGAACACAGATACGCAGTATTTT. It codes for CASSVAPSGNTDTQYF. Full variable domain (rest looked up from reference TRBV9 and TRBJ2-3): DSGVTQTPKHLITATGQRVTLRCSPRSGDLSVYWYQQSLDQGLQFLIQYYNGEERAKGNILERFSAQQFPDLHSELNLSSLELGDSALYFCASSVAPSGNTDTQYFGPGTRLTVL.

The gene calls are TRBV28 and TRBJ2-5; possible D gene TRBD1, 6 bases. Germline CDR1 is MDHEN and CDR2 is SYDVKM. Between the trimmed V and J ends, which lost 3 bases and 1 base, there was a span of 9 bases. The length of the CDR3 is 14 residues. CDR3 sequence: CASSLDSPQETQYF. CDR3 nucleotides: TGTGCCAGCAGTTTGGACAGTCCCCAAGAGACCCAGTACTTC.

Regarding this clone: Sequence at one end of the junction differs from germline and may be a read error. CDR3 protein: CAISGRGYEQFF. The CDR3 region has the DNA TGTGCCATCAGCGGGAGAGGCTATGAGCAGTTCTTC. This chain joins TRBV7-6 and TRBJ2-1; 8 positions agree with TRBD2. CDR3 length: 12 residues. Per the germline V gene, CDR1 is SGHVS and CDR2 is FNYEAQ.

Here the CDR3 DNA reads TGCGCCAGCAGCCGACTTGAAGGGGGAGAGACCCAGTACTTC. It codes for CASSRLEGGETQYF. This chain joins TRBV4-1 and TRBJ2-5, with D possibly TRBD1 on 6 matching bases. Germline CDR1 and CDR2: MGHRA and YSYEKL. The CDR3 sequence is 14 residues long. V was cut by 4 bases and J by 4 bases, with 13 bases left in between.

This clone has more than one count but fewer than ten. The chain links TRBV9 to TRBJ1-2; possibly TRBD1 for D (5 bases). The CDR3 runs to 16 residues. Germline lookup yields CDR1 SGDLS and CDR2 YYNGEE. V lost 1 base and J 4 bases, leaving 17 bases between the germline ends. The CDR3 is CASSVSIGGAGYGYTF. Here the CDR3 DNA reads TGTGCCAGCAGCGTATCCATTGGAGGGGCCGGCTATGGCTACACCTTC.

The chain uses TRBV29-1 and TRBJ1-2; 8 nucleotides align to TRBD1. The V gene end was trimmed by 5 bases and the J gene end by 6 bases; junction bases not matched to a gene: 2. CDR1 and CDR2 (germline): SQVTM, ANQGSEA. The CDR3 covers 11 residues. The CDR3 here is CSVYRGDGYTF. For the CDR3, the DNA is TGCAGCGTTTACAGGGGGGATGGCTACACCTTC.

V usage is TRBV29-1 and J usage is TRBJ2-3; 13 nucleotides match TRBD2. V gave up 7 bases and J gave up 7 bases; unmatched junction bases: 11. Germline V gene lookup returns CDR1 SQVTM and CDR2 ANQGSEA. The length of the CDR3 is 15 residues. The CDR3 loop is CSATPGLAGLNTQYF. DNA for the CDR3: TGCAGCGCCACACCGGGACTAGCGGGATTAAATACGCAGTATTTT.

This clone was recorded a few times. V usage is TRBV6-6 and J usage is TRBJ2-5; D is uncertain. V lost 4 bases and J 4 bases, leaving 13 bases between the germline ends. The CDR3 has 14 residues. Germline-derived CDR1 and CDR2 are MNHNY and SVGAGI (reference sequence). The CDR3 nucleotides are TGTGCCAGCAGTTTGAGTGATCCGGGAGAGACCCAGTACTTC. Amino acid sequence: CASSLSDPGETQYF.

The gene calls are TRBV7-7 and TRBJ2-1, with D perhaps matching TRBD2 (6 bases). V gave up 4 bases and J gave up 4 bases, with 8 bases separating them. CDR1 is SSHAT and CDR2 is FNYEAQ in the germline V gene (reference sequence). This CDR3 has 13 residues. This CDR3 is CASSSGLYNEQFF. CDR3 coding DNA: TGTGCCAGCAGCTCGGGACTTTACAATGAGCAGTTCTTC.

This clone was detected a few times. This chain joins TRBV5-4 and TRBJ2-3; 7 nucleotides agree with TRBD1. Germline CDR1 SGHNT, CDR2 YYREEE (reference sequence). This CDR3 is built from 14 residues. V was pared by 0 bases and J by 4 bases, with 2 bases of the junction left unmatched. The CDR3 sequence: CASSLGGGADTQYF. The DNA of the CDR3 is TGTGCCAGCAGCTTGGGAGGGGGCGCAGATACGCAGTATTTT.

This clone occurred a few times. The genes are TRBV2 and TRBJ2-3; 8 bases agree with TRBD1. The CDR3 runs 11 residues. The germline CDR1 and CDR2 sequences are SNHLY and FYNNEI. Losses at the gene ends were 6 bases for V and 8 bases for J; bases not matched to a gene: 1. This chain's CDR3 is CASSGQGTQYF. Written as DNA, the CDR3 is TGTGCCAGCAGCGGACAGGGTACGCAGTATTTT.

V gene TRBV7-3 combines with J gene TRBJ1-1, with D possibly being TRBD1 (5 bases). V lost 10 bases, J lost 1 base, and 13 bases lay in between. CDR1 and CDR2 from the germline V gene are SGHTA and FQGTGA. The CDR3 runs to 13 residues. The CDR3 sequence: CATSTGPNTEAFF. CDR3 DNA sequence: TGTGCCACCTCTACAGGCCCGAACACTGAAGCTTTCTTT. Complete variable domain (other parts from reference TRBV7-3 and TRBJ1-1): GAGVSQTPSNKVTEKGKYVELRCDPISGHTALYWYRQSLGQGPEFLIYFQGTGAADDSGLPNDRFFAVRPEGSVSTLKIQRTERGDSAVYLCATSTGPNTEAFFGQGTRLTVV.

This clone was observed a few times. This chain uses TRBV6-1 with TRBJ1-2; no firm D call. V lost 1 base to trimming and J lost 8 bases, with 14 bases between them. CDR1 MNHNS and CDR2 SASEGT come from the germline V gene. This CDR3 spans 14 amino acids. CDR3 sequence reads: CASSEGARRAGYTF. As DNA, the CDR3 is TGTGCCAGCAGTGAAGGGGCCAGACGAGCAGGCTACACCTTC.

This clone was counted ten times or more. The chain combines TRBV11-2 with TRBJ2-7; a possible D gene is TRBD2 (5 bases). Per germline, CDR1 SGHAT and CDR2 FQNNGV. V was pared by 3 bases and J by 5 bases, with 14 bases between. This CDR3 region has 14 residues. The CDR3 region is CASSFLVTGNEQYF. The CDR3 DNA follows: TGTGCCAGCAGCTTTCTAGTTACCGGGAACGAGCAGTACTTC.

This clone was seen only a few times. V is TRBV2 and J is TRBJ1-5; D ambiguous. Looked up from germline, CDR1 is SNHLY and CDR2 is FYNNEI. The V and J ends lost 5 bases and 7 bases respectively, with 9 bases between them. This CDR3 is 12 amino acids long. The DNA of the CDR3 is TGTGCCAGCAGTAACGGGATCCAGCCCCAGCATTTT. It translates to CASSNGIQPQHF.

In its sample, this clone was seen a few times. The genes are TRBV7-9 and TRBJ1-2, with 8 bases aligning to TRBD1. CDR3 length: 16 amino acids. With 3 bases clipped from V and 4 bases from J, the junction kept 10 bases outside the gene matches. CDR1 SEHNR and CDR2 FQNEAQ come from the germline V gene (reference sequence). CDR3 in amino acids: CASSLGGGQAVYGYTF. In DNA, the CDR3 is TGTGCCAGCAGCTTGGGAGGGGGACAGGCAGTCTATGGCTACACCTTC.

In DNA, the CDR3 is TGTGCCAGCAGCCGACAGGGCGGCGACGAGCAGTACTTC. Translated: CASSRQGGDEQYF. This chain connects TRBV6-4 to TRBJ2-7, with 7 nucleotides matching TRBD1. CDR1 is MRHNA, CDR2 SNTAGT, per germline. V was clipped by 6 bases and J by 5 bases; unmatched bases: 7. This CDR3 has 13 residues.

The chain recombines TRBV11-2 with TRBJ2-1; D not certain. The V end lost 3 bases, the J end lost 5 bases, and 8 bases lay between the germline ends. CDR3 length: 13 residues. Germline V gene data show CDR1 as SGHAT and CDR2 as FQNNGV. DNA for the CDR3: TGTGCCAGCAGCTTGGGCCAAAACAATGAGCAGTTCTTC. This gives the protein CASSLGQNNEQFF.

This chain joins TRBV5-1 and TRBJ1-2, with D perhaps matching TRBD1 (6 bases). The germline CDR1 and CDR2 sequences are SGHRS and YFSETQ. V was trimmed by 7 bases and J by 4 bases, leaving 17 bases between them. CDR3 length: 14 residues. The CDR3 here is CASGSNRDFYGYTF. The CDR3, as DNA: TGCGCCAGCGGATCAAACAGGGATTTCTATGGCTACACCTTC. The whole variable domain, filled in from reference TRBV5-1 and TRBJ1-2, reads KAGVTQTPRYLIKTRGQQVTLSCSPISGHRSVSWYQQTPGQGLQFLFEYFSETQRNKGNFPGRFSGRQFSNSRSEMNVSTLELGDSALYLCASGSNRDFYGYTFGSGTRLTVV.

The chain is built from TRBV2 and TRBJ2-7; 8 nucleotides match TRBD1. CDR1 is SNHLY, CDR2 FYNNEI, per germline. The V segment lost 4 bases and the J segment 2 bases; nucleotides outside the gene matches: 4. This CDR3 contains 14 residues. CDR3 sequence: CASSGTGTPYEQYF. The CDR3 DNA reads TGTGCCAGCAGTGGGACAGGGACCCCCTACGAGCAGTACTTC. The variable domain in full, completed from reference TRBV2 and TRBJ2-7, reads EPEVTQTPSHQVTQMGQEVILRCVPISNHLYFYWYRQILGQKVEFLVSFYNNEISEKSEIFDDQFSVERPDGSNFTLKIRSTKLEDSAMYFCASSGTGTPYEQYFGPGTRLTVT.

This chain links TRBV10-3 with TRBJ1-5; tentative D call: TRBD1 (6 bases). Trimming left V 4 bases short and J 3 bases short, with 10 bases between. CDR3 length: 14 amino acids. Germline V gene data show CDR1 as ENHRY and CDR2 as SYGVKD. CDR3: CAISGQGPNQPQHF. DNA for the CDR3: TGTGCCATCAGTGGCCAGGGGCCCAATCAGCCCCAGCATTTT.

The V gene is TRBV7-2, the J gene TRBJ2-1, with D maybe TRBD1 (5 bases). Trimming stripped 5 bases from V and 7 bases from J, with 18 bases between. There are 15 residues in the CDR3. Per germline, CDR1 SGHTA and CDR2 FQGNSA. CDR3 region: CASSTLPRALNEQFF. DNA of the CDR3: TGTGCCAGCAGCACACTTCCCAGGGCCTTGAATGAGCAGTTCTTC.

This clone showed up just a few times. This chain links TRBV28 with TRBJ1-2, with TRBD1 matching over 7 bases. Germline V lookup: CDR1 MDHEN, CDR2 SYDVKM. CDR3 size: 17 residues. V lost 5 bases and J lost 4; bases outside the gene matches: 16. The CDR3 DNA follows: TGTGCCAGCAGTGGAGGGGACAGCGGCTATGATCGCTATGGCTACACCTTC. The encoded protein is CASSGGDSGYDRYGYTF.

This chain connects TRBV28 to TRBJ2-7; 9 bases match TRBD1. CDR1 and CDR2 (germline): MDHEN, SYDVKM. This CDR3 comprises 16 residues. J was trimmed by 3 bases and V by 6 bases; bases with no gene match: 12. The CDR3 is CASRDHRGPSVYEQYF. CDR3 sequence (DNA): TGTGCCAGCAGGGATCACAGGGGGCCCTCGGTCTACGAGCAGTACTTC. Together with reference TRBV28 and TRBJ2-7, the CDR3 gives the full variable domain: DVKVTQSSRYLVKRTGEKVFLECVQDMDHENMFWYRQDPGLGLRLIYFSYDVKMKEKGDIPEGYSVSREKKERFSLILESASTNQTSMYLCASRDHRGPSVYEQYFGPGTRLTVT.

This clone was counted only a few times. V is TRBV27 and J is TRBJ1-2, with D possibly TRBD1 on 6 matching bases. Trimming pared 5 bases from V and 2 bases from J, leaving 9 bases between. In germline, CDR1 is MNHEY, CDR2 SMNVEV (reference sequence). The CDR3 runs to 13 residues. CDR3 loop: CASSRQENYGYTF. Here the CDR3 DNA reads TGTGCCAGCAGTCGACAGGAGAACTATGGCTACACCTTC.